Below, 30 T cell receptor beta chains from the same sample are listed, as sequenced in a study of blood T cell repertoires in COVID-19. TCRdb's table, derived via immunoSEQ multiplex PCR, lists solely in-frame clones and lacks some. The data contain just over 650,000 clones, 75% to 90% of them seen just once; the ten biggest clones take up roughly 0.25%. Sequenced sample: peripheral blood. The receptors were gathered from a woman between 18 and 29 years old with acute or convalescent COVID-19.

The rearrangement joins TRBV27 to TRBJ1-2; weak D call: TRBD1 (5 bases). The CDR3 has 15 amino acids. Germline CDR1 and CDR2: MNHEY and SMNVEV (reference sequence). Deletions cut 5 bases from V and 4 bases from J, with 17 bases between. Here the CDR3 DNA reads TGTGCCAGCAGTCCCAGAGGGGACGGGGGCTATGGCTACACCTTC. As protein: CASSPRGDGGYGYTF.

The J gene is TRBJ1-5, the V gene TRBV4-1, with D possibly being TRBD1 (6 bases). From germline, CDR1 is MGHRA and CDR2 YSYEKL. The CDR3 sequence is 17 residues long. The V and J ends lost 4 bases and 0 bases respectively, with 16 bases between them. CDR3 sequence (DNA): TGCGCCAGCAGCCTGGGTACAGGGAGAACTAGCAATCAGCCCCAGCATTTT. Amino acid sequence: CASSLGTGRTSNQPQHF.

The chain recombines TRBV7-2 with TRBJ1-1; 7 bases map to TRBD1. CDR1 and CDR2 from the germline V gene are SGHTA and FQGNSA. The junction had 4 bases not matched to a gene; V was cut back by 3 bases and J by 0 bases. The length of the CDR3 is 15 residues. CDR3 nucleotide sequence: TGTGCCAGCAGCTTCCAGGGGGGCGTGAACACTGAAGCTTTCTTT. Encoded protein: CASSFQGGVNTEAFF.

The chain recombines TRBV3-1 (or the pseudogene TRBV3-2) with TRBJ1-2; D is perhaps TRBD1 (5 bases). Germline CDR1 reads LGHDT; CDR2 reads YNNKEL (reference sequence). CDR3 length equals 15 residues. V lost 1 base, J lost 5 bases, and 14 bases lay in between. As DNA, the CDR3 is TGTGCCAGCAGCCAAGGGCAGGGTACCTTTTATGGCTACACCTTC. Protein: CASSQGQGTFYGYTF.

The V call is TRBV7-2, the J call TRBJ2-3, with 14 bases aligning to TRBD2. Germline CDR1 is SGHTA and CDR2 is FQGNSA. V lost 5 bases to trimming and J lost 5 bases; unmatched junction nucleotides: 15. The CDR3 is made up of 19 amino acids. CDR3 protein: CASSNAGTSGGPVRDTQYF. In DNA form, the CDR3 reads TGTGCCAGCAGCAATGCCGGGACTAGCGGGGGCCCGGTGAGAGATACGCAGTATTTT.

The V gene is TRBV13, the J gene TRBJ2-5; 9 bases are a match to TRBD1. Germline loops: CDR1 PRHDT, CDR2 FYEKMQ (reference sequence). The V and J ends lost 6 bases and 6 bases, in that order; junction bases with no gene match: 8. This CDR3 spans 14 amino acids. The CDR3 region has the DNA TGTGCCAGCAGAGCGACAGGGGGTCTGAAGACCCAGTACTTC. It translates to CASRATGGLKTQYF. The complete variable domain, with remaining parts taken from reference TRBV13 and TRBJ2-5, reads AAGVIQSPRHLIKEKRETATLKCYPIPRHDTVYWYQQGPGQDPQFLISFYEKMQSDKGSIPDRFSAQQFSDYHSELNMSSLELGDSALYFCASRATGGLKTQYFGPGTRLLVL.

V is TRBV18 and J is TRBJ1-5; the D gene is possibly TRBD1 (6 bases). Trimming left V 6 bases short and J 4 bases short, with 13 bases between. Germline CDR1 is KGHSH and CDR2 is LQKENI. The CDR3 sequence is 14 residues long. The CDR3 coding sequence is TGTGCCAGCTCCCCCCGGGACACAAATCAGCCCCAGCATTTT. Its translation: CASSPRDTNQPQHF.

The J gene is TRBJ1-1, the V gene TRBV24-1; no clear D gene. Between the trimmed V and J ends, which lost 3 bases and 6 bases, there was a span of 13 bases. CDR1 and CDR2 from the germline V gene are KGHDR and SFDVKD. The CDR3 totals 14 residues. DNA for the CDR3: TGTGCCACCAGTGATACGGCCCCGGGTGCTGAAGCTTTCTTT. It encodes CATSDTAPGAEAFF.

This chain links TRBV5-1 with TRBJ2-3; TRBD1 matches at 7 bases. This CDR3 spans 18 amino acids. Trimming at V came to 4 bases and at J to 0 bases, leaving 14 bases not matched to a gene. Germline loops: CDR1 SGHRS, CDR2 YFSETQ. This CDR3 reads CASSPQGVRGKSTDTQYF. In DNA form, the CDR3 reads TGCGCCAGCAGCCCCCAAGGCGTCAGGGGGAAAAGCACAGATACGCAGTATTTT.

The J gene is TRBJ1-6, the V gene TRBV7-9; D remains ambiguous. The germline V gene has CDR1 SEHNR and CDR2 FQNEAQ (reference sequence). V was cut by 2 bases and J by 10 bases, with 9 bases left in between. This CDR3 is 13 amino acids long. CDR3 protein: CASSLTDVSPLHF. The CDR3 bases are TGTGCCAGCAGCTTAACAGATGTATCACCCCTCCACTTT.

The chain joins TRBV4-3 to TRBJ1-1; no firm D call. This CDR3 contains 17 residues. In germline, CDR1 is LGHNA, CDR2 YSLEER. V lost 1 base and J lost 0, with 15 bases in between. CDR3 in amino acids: CASSQGWAGALNTEAFF. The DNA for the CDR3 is TGCGCCAGCAGCCAAGGTTGGGCGGGCGCTCTGAACACTGAAGCTTTCTTT.

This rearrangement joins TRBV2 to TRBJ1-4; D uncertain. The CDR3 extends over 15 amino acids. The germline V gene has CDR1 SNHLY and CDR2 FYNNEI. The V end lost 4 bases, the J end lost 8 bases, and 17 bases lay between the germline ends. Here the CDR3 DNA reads TGTGCCAGCAGTGTCTCGGGGAGGCCCCAGGAAAAACTGTTTTTT. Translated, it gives CASSVSGRPQEKLFF.

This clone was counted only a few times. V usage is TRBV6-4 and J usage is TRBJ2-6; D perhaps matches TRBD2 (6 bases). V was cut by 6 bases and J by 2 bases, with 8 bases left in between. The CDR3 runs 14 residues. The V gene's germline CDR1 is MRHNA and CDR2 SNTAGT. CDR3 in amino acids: CASSRGTGANVLTF. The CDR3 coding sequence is TGTGCCAGCAGCCGGGGGACTGGGGCCAACGTCCTGACTTTC.

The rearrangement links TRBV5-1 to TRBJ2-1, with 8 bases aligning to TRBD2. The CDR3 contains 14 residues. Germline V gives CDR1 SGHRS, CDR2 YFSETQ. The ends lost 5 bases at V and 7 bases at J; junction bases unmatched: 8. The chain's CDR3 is CASSPFGGANEQFF. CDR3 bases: TGCGCCAGCAGTCCCTTCGGGGGGGCTAATGAGCAGTTCTTC.

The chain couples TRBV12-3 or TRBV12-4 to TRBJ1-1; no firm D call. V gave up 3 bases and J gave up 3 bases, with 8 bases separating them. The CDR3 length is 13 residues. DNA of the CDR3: TGTGCCAGCAGTTTTGACGGGGACACTGAAGCTTTCTTT. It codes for CASSFDGDTEAFF.

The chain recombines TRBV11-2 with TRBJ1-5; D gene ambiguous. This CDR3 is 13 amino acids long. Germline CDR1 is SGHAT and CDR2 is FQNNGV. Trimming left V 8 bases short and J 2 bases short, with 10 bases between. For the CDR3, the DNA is TGTGCCAGCTCGAGCGAGGGCAATCAGCCCCAGCATTTT. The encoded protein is CASSSEGNQPQHF.

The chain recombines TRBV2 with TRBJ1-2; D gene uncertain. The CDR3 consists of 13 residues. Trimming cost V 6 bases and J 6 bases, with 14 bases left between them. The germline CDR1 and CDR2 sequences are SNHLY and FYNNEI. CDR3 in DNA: TGTGCCAGCAGCAAAATGCTGAGAGATGGCTACACCTTC. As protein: CASSKMLRDGYTF. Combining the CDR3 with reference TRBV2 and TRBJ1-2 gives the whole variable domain EPEVTQTPSHQVTQMGQEVILRCVPISNHLYFYWYRQILGQKVEFLVSFYNNEISEKSEIFDDQFSVERPDGSNFTLKIRSTKLEDSAMYFCASSKMLRDGYTFGSGTRLTVV.

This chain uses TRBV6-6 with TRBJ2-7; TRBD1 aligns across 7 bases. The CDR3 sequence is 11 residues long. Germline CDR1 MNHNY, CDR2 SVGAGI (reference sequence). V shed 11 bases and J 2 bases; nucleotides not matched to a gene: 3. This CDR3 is CAVGTAYEQYF. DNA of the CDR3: TGTGCCGTCGGGACAGCCTACGAGCAGTACTTC.

The CDR3 DNA sequence: TGTGCCAGCAGCCAAGATGGGCCTGAAGCTTTCTTT. It is translated as CASSQDGPEAFF. The gene calls are TRBV14 and TRBJ1-1; no firm D call. Looked up from germline, CDR1 is SGHDN and CDR2 is FVKESK. Deletions cut 0 bases from V and 6 bases from J, with 5 bases between. This CDR3 is built from 12 residues.

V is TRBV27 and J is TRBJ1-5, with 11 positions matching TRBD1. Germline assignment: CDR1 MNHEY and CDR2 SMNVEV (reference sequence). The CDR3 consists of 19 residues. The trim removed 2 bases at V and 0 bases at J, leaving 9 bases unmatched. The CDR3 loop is CASSLRAGTGGNSNQPQHF. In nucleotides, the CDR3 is TGTGCCAGCAGTTTACGTGCCGGGACAGGGGGAAATAGCAATCAGCCCCAGCATTTT.

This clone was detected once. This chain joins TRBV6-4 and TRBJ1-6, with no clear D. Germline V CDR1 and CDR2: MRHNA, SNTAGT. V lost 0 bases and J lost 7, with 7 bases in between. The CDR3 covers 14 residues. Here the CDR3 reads CASSDSGRNSPLHF. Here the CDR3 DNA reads TGTGCCAGCAGTGACTCAGGCAGGAATTCACCCCTCCACTTT.

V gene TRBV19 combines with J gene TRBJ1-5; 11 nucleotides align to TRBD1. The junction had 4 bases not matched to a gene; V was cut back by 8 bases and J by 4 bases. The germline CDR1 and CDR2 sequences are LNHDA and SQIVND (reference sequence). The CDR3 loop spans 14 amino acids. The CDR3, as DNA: TGTGCCAGTTGGGACAGGGGGTTGAATCAGCCCCAGCATTTT. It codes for CASWDRGLNQPQHF.

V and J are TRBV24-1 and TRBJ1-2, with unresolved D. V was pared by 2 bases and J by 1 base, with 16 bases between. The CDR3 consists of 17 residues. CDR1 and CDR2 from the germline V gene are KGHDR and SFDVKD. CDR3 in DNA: TGTGCCACCAGTGATTACAGCAAGAGGGCCCTTAACTATGGCTACACCTTC. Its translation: CATSDYSKRALNYGYTF.

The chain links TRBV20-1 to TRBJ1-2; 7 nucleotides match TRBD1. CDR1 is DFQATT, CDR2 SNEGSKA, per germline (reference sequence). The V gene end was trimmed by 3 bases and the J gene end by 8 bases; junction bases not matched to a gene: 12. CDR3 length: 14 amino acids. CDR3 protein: CSASRSGGGLGYTF. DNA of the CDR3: TGCAGTGCTAGTCGATCAGGGGGTGGGTTAGGCTACACCTTC.

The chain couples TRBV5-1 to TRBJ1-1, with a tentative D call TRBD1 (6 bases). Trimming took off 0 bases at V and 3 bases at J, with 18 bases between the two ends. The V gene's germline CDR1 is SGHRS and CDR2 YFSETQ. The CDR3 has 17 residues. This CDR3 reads CASSLGYRARGDTEAFF. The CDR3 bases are TGCGCCAGCAGCTTGGGATACAGGGCCCGTGGCGACACTGAAGCTTTCTTT.

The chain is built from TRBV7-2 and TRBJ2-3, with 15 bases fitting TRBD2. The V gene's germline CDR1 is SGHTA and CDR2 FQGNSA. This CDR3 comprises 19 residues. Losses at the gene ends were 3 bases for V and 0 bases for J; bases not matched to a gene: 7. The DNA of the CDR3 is TGTGCCAGCAGCTTGAGGGGACTAGCGGGGGGCACTAGCACAGATACGCAGTATTTT. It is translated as CASSLRGLAGGTSTDTQYF. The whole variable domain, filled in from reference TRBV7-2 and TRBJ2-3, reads GAGVSQSPSNKVTEKGKDVELRCDPISGHTALYWYRQSLGQGLEFLIYFQGNSAPDKSGLPSDRFSAERTGGSVSTLTIQRTQQEDSAVYLCASSLRGLAGGTSTDTQYFGPGTRLTVL.

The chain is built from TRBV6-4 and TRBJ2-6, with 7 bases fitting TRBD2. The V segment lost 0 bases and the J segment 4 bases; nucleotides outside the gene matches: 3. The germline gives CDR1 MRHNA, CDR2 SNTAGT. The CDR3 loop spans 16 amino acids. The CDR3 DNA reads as TGTGCCAGCAGTGACTCGGGGGGGGAAGGGGCCAACGTCCTGACTTTC. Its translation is CASSDSGGEGANVLTF.

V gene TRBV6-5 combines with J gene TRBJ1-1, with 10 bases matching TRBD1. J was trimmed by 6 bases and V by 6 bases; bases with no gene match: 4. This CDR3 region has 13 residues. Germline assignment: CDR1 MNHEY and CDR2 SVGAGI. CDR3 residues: CASRRGQGPEAFF. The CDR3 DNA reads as TGTGCCAGCAGACGGGGACAGGGGCCTGAAGCTTTCTTT.

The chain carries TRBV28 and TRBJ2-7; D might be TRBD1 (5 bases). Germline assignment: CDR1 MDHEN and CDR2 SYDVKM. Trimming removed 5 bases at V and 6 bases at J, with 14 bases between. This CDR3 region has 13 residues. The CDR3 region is CASSPVWGGEQYF. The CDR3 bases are TGTGCCAGCAGTCCTGTATGGGGCGGCGAGCAGTACTTC.

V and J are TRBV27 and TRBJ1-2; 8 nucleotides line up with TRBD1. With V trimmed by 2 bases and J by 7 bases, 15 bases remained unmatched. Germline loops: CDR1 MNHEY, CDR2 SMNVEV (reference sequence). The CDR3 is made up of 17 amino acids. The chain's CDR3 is CASSLTSRGLDLAGYTF. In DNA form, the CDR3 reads TGTGCCAGCAGTTTAACCAGCAGGGGGCTCGATCTTGCTGGCTACACCTTC.